This T cell receptor (beta chain) was captured in a study of breast tumors, draining lymph nodes, adjacent tissues (dated by TCRdb to about 2016). With regard to the full study: In breast cancer patients, the study compared the TCR beta repertoires of tumor, adjacent nontumor tissue and axillary lymph nodes. In human breast cancer, the study set out to evaluate how tumor, surrounding tissue and draining lymph node repertoires relate to one another and whether T cells may move between these sites. General study outcomes and caveats: Tumor T-cell repertoires showed less diversity than lymph node repertoires and more diversity than nontumor tissue repertoires, and tumor T-cell repertoires showed preferential V and J gene usage. Tumor and nontumor tissue repertoires were significantly more similar in luminal-like than in basal-like breast cancer. The conclusion that tumor T cells originate in lymph nodes was framed as consistent with a hypothesis rather than directly demonstrated. The data were considered consistent with most tumor T cells being derived from the lymph node and subsequently expanding within tumor tissue.

This clonotype was detected only a few times. Its antigen has not been determined. The record has no base qualities; no much larger clone is one base away. The axillary draining lymph nodes of breast cancer patients were the source of the lymph node samples. The CDR3 starts with the cysteine, ends with the phenylalanine, and has 13 residues. Only the CDR3 region is kept as DNA, spanning 39 bases read in frame from base 1. V is cut by 4 bases and J by 1 base, and the space between the germline ends is 7 bases. The germline V gene provides CDR1 MNHNS and CDR2 SASEGT. Reads for this sample came from an Illumina HiSeq 2000. Multiplex PCR amplification was used to generate the TCR beta chain libraries. High-throughput sequencing was used to analyze the amplified TCR beta chain products. TCRdb reworked the public reads: Q25 trimming with fastp, MiXCR clone assembly, productive beta chains retained. One record per CDR3 amino acid sequence lists the most common genes and DNA. The sample table holds under 300,000 distinct CDR3 sequences, of which less than 35% were seen once. Of the sample, 3% to 4% is held by the ten largest clones.

The sample taken for sequencing was axillary lymph node tissue. The chain uses TRBV6-1 and TRBJ1-1; confidence is insufficient to name the D gene. The sequence was collected from a female donor with breast cancer. Some clones in this sample may be carry-over from other donors' samples. The DNA is TGTGCCAGCAGTGCTGGAACGAACACTGAAGCTTTCTTT. Its protein reads: CASSAGTNTEAFF.